The 8 T cell receptor beta chains given below trace back to one sample, sequenced in a study of cytomegalovirus exposure and HLA in healthy donors. Vbeta (60) and Jbeta (13) primers were used in the PCR. Clones were sequenced by immunoSEQ multiplex PCR, and TCRdb holds only the in-frame ones, with some missing. The sample yields approximately 82,000 clones, approximately 74% seen once. The sample taken for sequencing was PBMCs. These receptors were collected from a woman aged 45-60 years in good health and CMV-seropositive.

The chain combines TRBV18 with TRBJ2-5, with no clear D. Trimming took off 1 base at V and 2 bases at J, with 5 bases between the two ends. This CDR3 region has 13 residues. CDR1 and CDR2 (germline): KGHSH, LQKENI. CDR3 protein: CASSPQQQETQYF. The CDR3 DNA is TGTGCCAGCTCACCACAACAGCAAGAGACCCAGTACTTC.

The chain combines TRBV7-9 with TRBJ2-2; 10 positions agree with TRBD1. Germline CDR1 and CDR2: SEHNR and FQNEAQ (reference sequence). Losses at the gene ends were 1 base for V and 6 bases for J; bases not matched to a gene: 5. The CDR3 covers 16 residues. CDR3 region: CASSLGDRGGSGELFF. CDR3 bases: TGTGCCAGCAGCTTAGGGGACAGGGGAGGTTCCGGGGAGCTGTTTTTT.

The chain has TRBV11-3 and TRBJ2-2, with TRBD1 identical over 8 bases. Losses at the gene ends were 3 bases for V and 6 bases for J; bases not matched to a gene: 6. This CDR3 has 15 residues. Germline V gene lookup returns CDR1 SGHNT and CDR2 YENEEA. The DNA for the CDR3 is TGTGCCAGCAGCTTCCATAACAGGGGGGCCGGGGAGCTGTTTTTT. Its translation: CASSFHNRGAGELFF. Based on the CDR3 plus reference TRBV11-3 and TRBJ2-2, the full variable domain is EAGVVQSPRYKIIEKKQPVAFWCNPISGHNTLYWYLQNLGQGPELLIRYENEEAVDDSQLPKDRFSAERLKGVDSTLKIQPAELGDSAVYLCASSFHNRGAGELFFGEGSRLTVL.

This clone came up a few times. The chain carries TRBV19 and TRBJ2-5; TRBD1 might be the D (6 bases). From germline, CDR1 is LNHDA and CDR2 SQIVND (reference sequence). The CDR3 runs to 16 residues. The V end was cut by 2 bases, the J end by 0 bases, with 13 bases between. CDR3 in amino acids: CASSITGRGNQETQYF. CDR3 nucleotide sequence: TGTGCCAGTAGTATAACAGGGCGAGGAAACCAAGAGACCCAGTACTTC.

This chain links TRBV19 with TRBJ1-1, with 8 bases matching TRBD1. The junction had 5 bases not matched to a gene; V was cut back by 10 bases and J by 1 base. Germline V gene sequence: CDR1 LNHDA, CDR2 SQIVND (reference sequence). The CDR3 loop spans 13 amino acids. The CDR3 reads CATAGGRNTEAFF. CDR3 nucleotides: TGTGCCACCGCAGGGGGCAGGAACACTGAAGCTTTCTTT.

This chain connects TRBV6-5 to TRBJ1-1, with a weak D call TRBD1 (5 bases). This CDR3 region has 16 residues. The germline CDR1 and CDR2 sequences are MNHEY and SVGAGI. V dropped 0 bases and J dropped 5 bases, with 16 bases sitting between them. CDR3 sequence: CASSYSPDGGWTEAFF. Here the CDR3 DNA reads TGTGCCAGCAGTTACTCGCCCGACGGGGGATGGACTGAAGCTTTCTTT.

The rearrangement joins TRBV9 to TRBJ1-3; 7 positions agree with TRBD1. The J segment lost 2 bases and the V segment lost 2 bases, leaving 4 bases of the junction unmatched. CDR1 and CDR2 from the germline V gene are SGDLS and YYNGEE. The CDR3 is 15 amino acids. The CDR3 loop is CASSVTGIAGNTIYF. Here the CDR3 DNA reads TGTGCCAGCAGCGTGACAGGGATCGCTGGAAACACCATATATTTT. The whole variable domain, remainder taken from reference TRBV9 and TRBJ1-3, is DSGVTQTPKHLITATGQRVTLRCSPRSGDLSVYWYQQSLDQGLQFLIQYYNGEERAKGNILERFSAQQFPDLHSELNLSSLELGDSALYFCASSVTGIAGNTIYFGEGSWLTVV.

This rearrangement joins TRBV5-4 to TRBJ2-7, with D possibly TRBD2 on 5 matching bases. V shed 4 bases and J shed 2 bases, with 13 bases lying between them. The CDR3 length is 14 residues. Germline lookup yields CDR1 SGHNT and CDR2 YYREEE (reference sequence). CDR3: CASSDRSATYEQYF. DNA of the CDR3: TGTGCCAGCAGCGATCGTAGCGCGACCTACGAGCAGTACTTC. Filled out from reference TRBV5-4 and TRBJ2-7, the complete variable domain reads ETGVTQSPTHLIKTRGQQVTLRCSSQSGHNTVSWYQQALGQGPQFIFQYYREEENGRGNFPPRFSGLQFPNYSSELNVNALELDDSALYLCASSDRSATYEQYFGPGTRLTVT.